This TCR beta chain was sequenced for a study of blood T cell repertoires in COVID-19. Overall study context: Acute-phase and convalescent COVID-19 samples originated in the United States, Italy and Spain. PBMCs, B-cell-depleted T cells, or T cells provided the cDNA or gDNA that made up the material.

Original processing methods: Estimation of nucleated cell counts was performed using reference gene primer amplification. Some clones are missing from TCRdb's copy, which holds only in-frame ones; the method was immunoSEQ multiplex PCR. The V and J calls and clone size are taken from that table; D and trimming were inferred from the DNA. This table has some 45,000 clones, about 78% appearing once. Material: peripheral blood. This TCR derives from a man aged 65 to 79 with active or convalescent COVID-19.

CDR3 in DNA: TGTGCCAGCAGCAACGTTCCTAATTCCGGGACAGGGATGAATGAGCAGTTCTTC. It codes for CASSNVPNSGTGMNEQFF. The V and J genes are TRBV3-1 (or the pseudogene TRBV3-2) and TRBJ2-1, with TRBD1 matching over 9 bases. CDR1 LGHDT and CDR2 YNNKEL come from the germline V gene (reference sequence). This CDR3 is 18 amino acids long. Trimming at V came to 5 bases and at J to 7 bases, leaving 18 bases not matched to a gene.